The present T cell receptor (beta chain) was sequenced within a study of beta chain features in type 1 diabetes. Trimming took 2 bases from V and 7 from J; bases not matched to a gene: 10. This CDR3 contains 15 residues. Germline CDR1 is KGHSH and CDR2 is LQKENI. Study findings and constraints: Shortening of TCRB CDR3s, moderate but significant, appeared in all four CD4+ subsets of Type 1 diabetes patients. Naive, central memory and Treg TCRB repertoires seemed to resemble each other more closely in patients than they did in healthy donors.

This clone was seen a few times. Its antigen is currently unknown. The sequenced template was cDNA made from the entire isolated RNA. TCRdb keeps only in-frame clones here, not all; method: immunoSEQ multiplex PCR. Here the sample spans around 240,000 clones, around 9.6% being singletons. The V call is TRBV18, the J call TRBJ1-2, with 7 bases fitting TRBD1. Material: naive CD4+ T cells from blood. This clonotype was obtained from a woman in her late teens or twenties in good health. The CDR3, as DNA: TGTGCCAGCTCACCAATTACAGGGGAAGGTGGTGGCTACACCTTC. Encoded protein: CASSPITGEGGGYTF.